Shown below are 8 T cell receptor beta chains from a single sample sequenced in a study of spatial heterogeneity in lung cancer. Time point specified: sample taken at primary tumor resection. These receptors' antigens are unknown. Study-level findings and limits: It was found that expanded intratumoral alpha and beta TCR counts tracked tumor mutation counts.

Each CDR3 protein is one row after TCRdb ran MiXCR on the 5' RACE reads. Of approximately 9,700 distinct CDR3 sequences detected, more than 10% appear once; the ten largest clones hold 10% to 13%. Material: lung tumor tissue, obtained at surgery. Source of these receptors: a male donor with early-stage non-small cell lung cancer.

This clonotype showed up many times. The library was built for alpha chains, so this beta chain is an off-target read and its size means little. The CDR3 protein is CSVEEPRDTQYF. In DNA, the CDR3 is TGCAGCGTTGAAGAGCCAAGGGATACGCAGTATTTT. V and J are TRBV29-1 and TRBJ2-3; D uncertain. Germline CDR1 is SQVTM and CDR2 is ANQGSEA. This CDR3 comprises 12 residues. Deletions cut 0 bases from V and 6 bases from J, with 7 bases between.

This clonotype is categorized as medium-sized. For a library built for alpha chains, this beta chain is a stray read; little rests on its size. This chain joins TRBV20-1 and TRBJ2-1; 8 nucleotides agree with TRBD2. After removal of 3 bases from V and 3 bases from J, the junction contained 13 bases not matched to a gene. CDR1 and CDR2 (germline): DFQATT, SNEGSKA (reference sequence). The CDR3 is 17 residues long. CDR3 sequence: CSARNVLTSGIYNEQFF. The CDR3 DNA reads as TGCAGTGCTAGGAATGTCCTAACTAGCGGCATCTACAATGAGCAGTTCTTC.

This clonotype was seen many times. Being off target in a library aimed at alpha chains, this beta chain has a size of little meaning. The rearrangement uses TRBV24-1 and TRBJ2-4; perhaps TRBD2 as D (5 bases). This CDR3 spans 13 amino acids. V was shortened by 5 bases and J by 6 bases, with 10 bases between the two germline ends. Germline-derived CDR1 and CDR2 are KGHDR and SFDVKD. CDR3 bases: TGTGCCACCAGTGGGACCGGAGGAAACATTCAGTACTTC. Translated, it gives CATSGTGGNIQYF.

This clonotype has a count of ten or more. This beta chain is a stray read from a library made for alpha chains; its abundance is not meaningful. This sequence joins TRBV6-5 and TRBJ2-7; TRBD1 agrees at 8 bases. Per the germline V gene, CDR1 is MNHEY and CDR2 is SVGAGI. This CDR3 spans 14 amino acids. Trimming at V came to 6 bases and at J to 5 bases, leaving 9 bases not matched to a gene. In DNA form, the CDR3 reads TGTGCCAGCAGACCCCCGGACAGGGAGCACGAGCAGTACTTC. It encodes CASRPPDREHEQYF.

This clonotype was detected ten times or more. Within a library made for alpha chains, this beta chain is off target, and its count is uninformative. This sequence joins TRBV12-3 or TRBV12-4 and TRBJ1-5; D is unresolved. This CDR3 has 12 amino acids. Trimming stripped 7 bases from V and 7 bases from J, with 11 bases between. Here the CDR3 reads CASTFSSQPQHF. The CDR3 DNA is TGTGCCAGCACTTTTTCGAGCCAGCCCCAGCATTTT.

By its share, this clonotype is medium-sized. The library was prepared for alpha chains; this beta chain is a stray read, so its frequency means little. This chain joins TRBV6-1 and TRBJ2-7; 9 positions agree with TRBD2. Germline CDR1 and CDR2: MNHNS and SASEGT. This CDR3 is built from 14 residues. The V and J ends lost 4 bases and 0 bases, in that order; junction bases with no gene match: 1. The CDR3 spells CASSGLAASYEQYF. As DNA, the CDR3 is TGTGCCAGCAGTGGACTAGCGGCCTCCTACGAGCAGTACTTC.

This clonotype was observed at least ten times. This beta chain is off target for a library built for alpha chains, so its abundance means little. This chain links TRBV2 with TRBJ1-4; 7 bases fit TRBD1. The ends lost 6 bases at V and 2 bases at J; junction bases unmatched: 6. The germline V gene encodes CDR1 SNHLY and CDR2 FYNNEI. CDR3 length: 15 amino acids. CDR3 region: CASRRQGGTNEKLFF. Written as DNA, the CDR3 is TGTGCCAGCAGAAGACAGGGAGGCACTAATGAAAAACTGTTTTTT.

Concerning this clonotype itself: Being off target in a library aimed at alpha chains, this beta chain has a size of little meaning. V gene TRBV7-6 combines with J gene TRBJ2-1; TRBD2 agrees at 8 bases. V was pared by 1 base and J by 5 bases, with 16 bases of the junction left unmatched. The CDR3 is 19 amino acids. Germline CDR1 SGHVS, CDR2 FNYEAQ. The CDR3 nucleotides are TGTGCCAGCAGCTTAGTAAGTTGGTTAAAAGCGGGAGCTAACAATGAGCAGTTCTTC. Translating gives CASSLVSWLKAGANNEQFF.